The 31 T cell receptor beta chains below were found in one sample sequenced in a study of control samples from healthy donors and cancer patients. Profiling relied on immunoSEQ multiplex PCR, and the TCRdb table lists in-frame clones only, not all of them. There are over 150,000 clones in the sample; 94% occur only once, and 1.1% to 1.5% lies in the top ten. Source material: blood. The receptors stem from a woman in her late teens or twenties in good health.

The CDR3 loop is CASSVGLAGEETQYF. The CDR3 DNA is TGTGCCAGCAGCGTCGGGCTAGCGGGAGAAGAGACCCAGTACTTC. The chain links TRBV9 to TRBJ2-5, with 10 positions matching TRBD2. The CDR3 has 15 residues. J gave up 3 bases and V 2 bases, and 4 bases lay outside the gene matches. Germline V gives CDR1 SGDLS, CDR2 YYNGEE. The full variable domain, in which reference TRBV9 and TRBJ2-5 provide the parts outside the CDR3, is DSGVTQTPKHLITATGQRVTLRCSPRSGDLSVYWYQQSLDQGLQFLIQYYNGEERAKGNILERFSAQQFPDLHSELNLSSLELGDSALYFCASSVGLAGEETQYFGPGTRLLVL.

V is TRBV24-1 and J is TRBJ1-2; weak D call: TRBD1 (6 bases). The CDR3 covers 14 residues. With 3 bases removed from V and 2 bases from J, the gap between germline ends came to 9 bases. CDR1 is KGHDR and CDR2 is SFDVKD in the germline V gene. CDR3 DNA: TGTGCCACCAGTGATACCGGACAGAACTATGGCTACACCTTC. Translating gives CATSDTGQNYGYTF.

The rearrangement joins TRBV3-1 (or the pseudogene TRBV3-2) to TRBJ2-1; 9 bases are a match to TRBD2. Germline trimming cut 0 bases from V and 8 bases from J; bases unmatched to any gene: 11. Per germline, CDR1 LGHDT and CDR2 YNNKEL (reference sequence). There are 17 residues in the CDR3. The CDR3: CASSQDLGLAGLDEQFF. CDR3 sequence (DNA): TGTGCCAGCAGCCAAGATCTTGGGCTAGCGGGGCTTGATGAGCAGTTCTTC.

The chain combines TRBV29-1 with TRBJ1-2; perhaps TRBD1 as D (5 bases). V was trimmed by 2 bases and J by 8 bases, leaving 15 bases between them. CDR1 and CDR2 from the germline V gene are SQVTM and ANQGSEA. The CDR3 totals 13 residues. The CDR3 here is CSVEPRRVEGYTF. In nucleotides, the CDR3 is TGCAGCGTTGAACCCCGCAGGGTCGAAGGCTACACCTTC.

The V and J genes are TRBV11-3 and TRBJ1-1; 9 bases line up with TRBD1. The CDR3 has 17 amino acids. Germline CDR1 SGHNT, CDR2 YENEEA. J was trimmed by 1 base and V by 1 base; bases with no gene match: 7. CDR3 DNA sequence: TGTGCCAGCAGCTTAGGGGCGGGACAGGGAGAGAACACTGAAGCTTTCTTT. This codes for CASSLGAGQGENTEAFF.

The chain links TRBV6-6 to TRBJ1-3; no firm D call. Germline CDR1 and CDR2: MNHNY and SVGAGI (reference sequence). This CDR3 has 14 amino acids. With 2 bases removed from V and 6 bases from J, the gap between germline ends came to 11 bases. The CDR3, as DNA: TGTGCCAGCAGTTACAGTGGGGAGATAAACACCATATATTTT. Translation gives CASSYSGEINTIYF.

The chain links TRBV6-5 to TRBJ2-7; D not certain. V lost 5 bases and J 3 bases, leaving 17 bases between the germline ends. This CDR3 has 15 residues. Germline V CDR1 and CDR2: MNHEY, SVGAGI. The CDR3 protein is CASSSHQAWGYEQYF. The DNA for the CDR3 is TGTGCCAGCAGTAGCCACCAGGCCTGGGGCTACGAGCAGTACTTC.

This chain joins TRBV5-1 and TRBJ1-1; D unclear. Germline CDR1 SGHRS, CDR2 YFSETQ. The CDR3 has 15 amino acids. The V and J ends lost 0 bases and 2 bases respectively, with 11 bases between them. The CDR3 loop reads CASSLGLNGNTEAFF. CDR3 DNA sequence: TGCGCCAGCAGCTTGGGGCTAAATGGTAACACTGAAGCTTTCTTT. Combining the CDR3 with reference TRBV5-1 and TRBJ1-1 gives the whole variable domain KAGVTQTPRYLIKTRGQQVTLSCSPISGHRSVSWYQQTPGQGLQFLFEYFSETQRNKGNFPGRFSGRQFSNSRSEMNVSTLELGDSALYLCASSLGLNGNTEAFFGQGTRLTVV.

V and J are TRBV29-1 and TRBJ1-1; a weak D match, TRBD1 (6 bases). Germline CDR1 is SQVTM and CDR2 is ANQGSEA. CDR3 size: 14 residues. The V gene lost 6 bases and the J gene lost 2 bases, with 16 bases spanning the gap. The chain's CDR3 is CSVGFRGFNTEAFF. The CDR3 coding sequence is TGCAGCGTCGGCTTCAGGGGCTTCAACACTGAAGCTTTCTTT. Combining the CDR3 with reference TRBV29-1 and TRBJ1-1 gives the whole variable domain SAVISQKPSRDICQRGTSLTIQCQVDSQVTMMFWYRQQPGQSLTLIATANQGSEATYESGFVIDKFPISRPNLTFSTLTVSNMSPEDSSIYLCSVGFRGFNTEAFFGQGTRLTVV.

The chain employs TRBV9 and TRBJ2-3, with 9 positions matching TRBD1. Losses at the gene ends were 0 bases for V and 0 bases for J; bases not matched to a gene: 2. Germline V gives CDR1 SGDLS, CDR2 YYNGEE. The CDR3 contains 16 residues. Here the CDR3 DNA reads TGTGCCAGCAGCGTAGGGACAGGGGCGAGCACAGATACGCAGTATTTT. This translates into CASSVGTGASTDTQYF.

The chain employs TRBV4-1 and TRBJ1-1; unclear D gene. This CDR3 has 13 residues. V dropped 4 bases and J dropped 1 base, with 7 bases sitting between them. CDR1 is MGHRA and CDR2 is YSYEKL in the germline V gene. The CDR3 DNA follows: TGCGCCAGCAGCCCCCAAGCGAACACTGAAGCTTTCTTT. Translation gives CASSPQANTEAFF.

The CDR3 DNA reads TGCGCCAGCAGCTTTATGGCGGGAGCTACGTACGAGCAGTACTTC. This codes for CASSFMAGATYEQYF. The chain links TRBV5-1 to TRBJ2-7; 7 positions agree with TRBD2. CDR3 length: 15 residues. Germline CDR1 reads SGHRS; CDR2 reads YFSETQ. Trimming removed 2 bases from V and 4 bases from J; junction bases left unmatched: 9.

The genes are TRBV25-1 and TRBJ1-1; D is undetermined. With 6 bases removed from V and 1 base from J, the gap between germline ends came to 18 bases. The CDR3 consists of 16 residues. Germline-derived CDR1 and CDR2 are MGHDK and SYGVNS. CDR3 region: CASSEMRMPGNTEAFF. Here the CDR3 DNA reads TGTGCCAGCAGCGAGATGAGGATGCCTGGGAACACTGAAGCTTTCTTT.

The J gene is TRBJ1-6, the V gene TRBV6-2 or TRBV6-3; a weak D match, TRBD1 (5 bases). Trimming took off 4 bases at V and 10 bases at J, with 14 bases between the two ends. The CDR3 runs to 14 residues. Germline V CDR1 and CDR2: MNHEY, SVGEGT. CDR3 sequence reads: CASSLTRVPSPLHF. The CDR3 bases are TGTGCCAGCAGTTTAACCAGGGTCCCCTCACCCCTCCACTTT.

The chain uses TRBV28 and TRBJ2-4, with D perhaps assigned TRBD1 or TRBD2 (5 bases each). V was clipped by 6 bases and J by 0 bases, with 15 bases between them. Germline CDR1 and CDR2: MDHEN and SYDVKM. This CDR3 region has 16 residues. The CDR3 DNA reads TGTGCCAGCAGCCTTCGGGGCGCAGTAGCCAAAAACATTCAGTACTTC. This gives the protein CASSLRGAVAKNIQYF.

The chain carries TRBV6-6 and TRBJ1-3, with D uncertain. Trimming stripped 6 bases from V and 0 bases from J, with 12 bases between. Germline loops: CDR1 MNHNY, CDR2 SVGAGI (reference sequence). The CDR3 has 15 residues. Written as DNA, the CDR3 is TGTGCCAGCAGGGGTCCGGAAAGCTCTGGAAACACCATATATTTT. This encodes CASRGPESSGNTIYF.

The chain recombines TRBV4-1 with TRBJ1-4; the D is unclear. Germline values: CDR1 MGHRA, CDR2 YSYEKL. The V end was cut by 0 bases, the J end by 14 bases, with 7 bases between. The CDR3 loop spans 11 amino acids. Here the CDR3 reads CASSQETRLFF. The CDR3 region has the DNA TGCGCCAGCAGCCAAGAGACACGTCTGTTTTTT.

The chain is built from TRBV12-3 or TRBV12-4 and TRBJ2-3; possibly TRBD2 for D (6 bases). CDR3 length equals 12 residues. V was clipped by 6 bases and J by 4 bases, with 8 bases between them. CDR3 DNA sequence: TGTGCCAGCAGAGGAGGGTCAGATACGCAGTATTTT. This translates into CASRGGSDTQYF.

Here the CDR3 reads CASRLPGARYGYTF. In DNA form, the CDR3 reads TGTGCCAGCAGACTTCCGGGGGCGCGGTATGGCTACACCTTC. The gene calls are TRBV6-5 and TRBJ1-2, with a possible D match to TRBD1 (6 bases). CDR3 length: 14 residues. Germline loops: CDR1 MNHEY, CDR2 SVGAGI. V was cut by 6 bases and J by 5 bases, with 16 bases left in between.

The count of this clone is one. The gene calls are TRBV5-6 and TRBJ2-1; 12 bases line up with TRBD1. In germline, CDR1 is SGHDT, CDR2 YYEEEE. The CDR3 has 13 amino acids. The junction had 6 bases not matched to a gene; V was cut back by 4 bases and J by 13 bases. The CDR3 DNA is TGTGCCAGCAGCCCGGGGACAGGGGGCGGACAGTTCTTC. Translation gives CASSPGTGGGQFF. The whole variable domain, filled in from reference TRBV5-6 and TRBJ2-1, reads DAGVTQSPTHLIKTRGQQVTLRCSPKSGHDTVSWYQQALGQGPQFIFQYYEEEERQRGNFPDRFSGHQFPNYSSELNVNALLLGDSALYLCASSPGTGGGQFFGPGTRLTVL.

There are a few counts of this clone. The CDR3 reads CASSQDSGSQGGNTIYF. In DNA form, the CDR3 reads TGTGCCAGCAGCCAAGATTCGGGTTCTCAGGGAGGAAACACCATATATTTT. The V and J genes are TRBV4-2 and TRBJ1-3, with a tentative D call TRBD1 (5 bases). V lost 0 bases, J lost 4 bases, and 16 bases lay in between. This CDR3 is built from 17 residues. In germline, CDR1 is LGHNA, CDR2 YNFKEQ.

The DNA for the CDR3 is TGTGCCAGCAGCCCGACAGGGCGAGGTACTGAAGCTTTCTTT. Translation gives CASSPTGRGTEAFF. This chain links TRBV7-9 with TRBJ1-1, with 7 positions matching TRBD1. Trimming took 5 bases from V and 5 from J; bases not matched to a gene: 8. The CDR3 runs to 14 residues. Germline V lookup: CDR1 SEHNR, CDR2 FQNEAQ (reference sequence).

The CDR3 DNA sequence: TGTGCCAGCAGTTTTGCCGCTGGCTACACCTTC. As protein: CASSFAAGYTF. V and J are TRBV28 and TRBJ1-2, with no clear D. The CDR3 consists of 11 residues. Germline CDR1 reads MDHEN; CDR2 reads SYDVKM. V shed 3 bases and J shed 7 bases, with 6 bases lying between them.

This clone has just a few counts. The chain joins TRBV19 to TRBJ2-5; D call uncertain. Deletions cut 5 bases from V and 1 base from J, with 20 bases between. This CDR3 has 17 amino acids. In germline, CDR1 is LNHDA, CDR2 SQIVND (reference sequence). CDR3 loop: CASSPLPGQRIQETQYF. The CDR3 nucleotides are TGTGCCAGTAGTCCCCTGCCCGGGCAACGTATCCAAGAGACCCAGTACTTC.

To note about this clone: Other DNA sequences in this specimen translate into the identical CDR3. The chain uses TRBV6-5 and TRBJ2-6; possibly TRBD2 for D (6 bases). Per germline, CDR1 MNHEY and CDR2 SVGAGI. This CDR3 has 14 amino acids. Trimming left V 10 bases short and J 0 bases short, with 10 bases between. The CDR3 DNA reads TGTGCCACCCAGGGAGGCTCTGGGGCCAACGTCCTGACTTTC. Its protein product is CATQGGSGANVLTF.

V gene TRBV11-1 combines with J gene TRBJ1-6; D may be TRBD1 (5 bases). V shed 1 base and J shed 9 bases, with 10 bases lying between them. CDR1 and CDR2 (germline): SGHAT, FQDESV (reference sequence). The CDR3 has 14 amino acids. The DNA of the CDR3 is TGTGCCAGCAGCTTAGTCGGGGGGGGTTCACCCCTCCACTTT. Amino acid sequence: CASSLVGGGSPLHF.

This chain connects TRBV5-6 to TRBJ1-2; D unclear. Trimming removed 1 base from V and 2 bases from J, with 0 bases in between. Germline CDR1 is SGHDT and CDR2 is YYEEEE. CDR3 length: 11 amino acids. The DNA for the CDR3 is TGTGCCAGCAGCTTGAACTATGGCTACACCTTC. Translating gives CASSLNYGYTF.

The chain recombines TRBV6-2 or TRBV6-3 with TRBJ1-2, with TRBD1 matching 8 bases. This CDR3 contains 13 residues. With V trimmed by 6 bases and J by 4 bases, 4 bases remained unmatched. Per germline, CDR1 MNHEY and CDR2 SVGEGT. The CDR3 reads CASSRDRGYGYTF. The CDR3 coding sequence is TGTGCCAGCAGCCGTGACAGGGGCTATGGCTACACCTTC.

The chain combines TRBV19 with TRBJ1-2; D gene unclear. Trimming took off 5 bases at V and 4 bases at J, with 8 bases between the two ends. Germline lookup yields CDR1 LNHDA and CDR2 SQIVND (reference sequence). This CDR3 spans 12 amino acids. The CDR3 region has the DNA TGTGCCAGTAGTGCCTGGAGCTATGGCTACACCTTC. This gives the protein CASSAWSYGYTF.

V and J are TRBV5-4 and TRBJ1-4; TRBD1 agrees at 9 bases. The V gene's germline CDR1 is SGHNT and CDR2 YYREEE (reference sequence). After removal of 4 bases from V and 3 bases from J, the junction contained 13 bases not matched to a gene. This CDR3 comprises 18 residues. The CDR3 region has the DNA TGTGCCAGCAGCAACGGACAGGGGATGGGACGGGCTAATGAAAAACTGTTTTTT. Translated: CASSNGQGMGRANEKLFF.

Only a few counts were recorded for this clone. The gene calls are TRBV7-2 and TRBJ2-5; 7 positions agree with TRBD2. Germline V gives CDR1 SGHTA, CDR2 FQGNSA. This CDR3 region has 15 residues. V shed 5 bases and J 2 bases; nucleotides not matched to a gene: 8. The CDR3 nucleotides are TGTGCCAGCAGCAAGTATAGCGGGTCACAAGAGACCCAGTACTTC. Encoded protein: CASSKYSGSQETQYF. Full variable domain (rest looked up from reference TRBV7-2 and TRBJ2-5): GAGVSQSPSNKVTEKGKDVELRCDPISGHTALYWYRQSLGQGLEFLIYFQGNSAPDKSGLPSDRFSAERTGGSVSTLTIQRTQQEDSAVYLCASSKYSGSQETQYFGPGTRLLVL.